This T cell receptor (beta chain) is from a study of shared clonotypes between healthy human individuals. In the naive CD8 group, cells lacked CD45RO and were positively selected for CCR7, so terminally differentiated effector memory CD45RA+ cells were left out. HIV-negative, healthy adults without recent acute infections or vaccinations were the donors. This CDR3 is 16 amino acids long. CDR1 MNHEY and CDR2 SMNVEV come from the germline V gene (reference sequence). V gave up 5 bases and J gave up 0 bases; unmatched junction bases: 4. The authors' processing: Junction-only sequences produced by ImmunoSEQ had no quality scores, so filtering differed. Only in-frame clones appear in the TCRdb table, and some are missing; sequencing was by immunoSEQ multiplex PCR. That table furnishes V, J and clone size, whereas the DNA furnished D and trimming. The sample contains nearly 2 million clones, around 96% of which appear only once.

As to this clone: Other nucleotide sequences from this sample produce the same CDR3.

This receptor was obtained from a young man in good health. Sequences were obtained from naive CD8+ T cells sorted from blood. The chain links TRBV27 to TRBJ2-3; 11 positions match TRBD2. DNA of the CDR3: TGTGCCAGCAGTCCTGGGACTAGCGGAAGCACAGATACGCAGTATTTT. This encodes CASSPGTSGSTDTQYF.